This TCR beta chain was obtained from a study of blood T cell repertoires in COVID-19. Study context: Samples taken during acute and convalescent COVID-19 were collected in the United States, Italy and Spain.

The CDR3 spans 13 residues. Trimming left V 1 base short and J 6 bases short, with 7 bases between. The germline V gene encodes CDR1 LGHDT and CDR2 YNNKEL (reference sequence). Original handling: Amplified reference gene primers provided the basis for estimating nucleated cell counts. Measured with immunoSEQ multiplex PCR; TCRdb has only the in-frame clones, and not every one. The DNA gave D and trimming, while V, J and clone size come from that table. The sample lists under 150,000 clones; approximately 88% were seen once. The chain has TRBV3-1 (or the pseudogene TRBV3-2) and TRBJ2-1, with D hard to call. Sequenced: peripheral blood. The clonotype was recovered from a human donor in a cohort sampled during active COVID-19. The CDR3 coding sequence is TGTGCCAGCAGCCAAGTACCGGGCAATGAGCAGTTCTTC. Translating gives CASSQVPGNEQFF.